A selection of T cell receptor beta chains follows, all from one sample in a study of technical replicates of blood from several donors. TCRdb keeps only in-frame clones here, not all; method: immunoSEQ multiplex PCR. The sample includes about 98,000 clones, approximately 96% of them seen just once. The source material was T cells isolated from PBMCs. These receptors all come from a human donor in good health. CDR3s include the opening cysteine and the closing phenylalanine or tryptophan. A D gene is named only where the DNA matches it firmly. The size entry is marked missing in some rows and otherwise reads once, few, many or a size class.

v_gene: TRBV4-1
abundance: once
d_gene: -
j_gene: TRBJ1-4
CDR3aa: CASSLRVFGDEKLFF
CDR3nt: TGCGCCAGCAGCCTACGTGTCTTCGGAGATGAAAAACTGTTTTTT

v_gene: TRBV9
abundance: -
d_gene: -
j_gene: TRBJ1-2
CDR3aa: CASSDSWGGYGYTF
CDR3nt: TGTGCCAGCAGCGATTCATGGGGCGGCTATGGCTACACCTTC

v_gene: TRBV2
abundance: -
d_gene: -
j_gene: TRBJ2-2
CDR3aa: CASSAGVTGELFF
CDR3nt: TGTGCCAGCAGTGCCGGGGTCACCGGGGAGCTGTTTTTT

v_gene: TRBV6-1
abundance: -
d_gene: TRBD1
j_gene: TRBJ1-1
CDR3aa: CASSEGQGNTEAFF
CDR3nt: TGTGCCAGCAGTGAGGGACAGGGGAACACTGAAGCTTTCTTT

v_gene: TRBV10-3
abundance: -
d_gene: -
j_gene: TRBJ1-2
CDR3aa: CAISDRNYGYTF
CDR3nt: TGTGCCATCAGTGATCGGAACTATGGCTACACCTTC

v_gene: TRBV18
abundance: -
d_gene: -
j_gene: TRBJ1-1
CDR3aa: CASSLPGNTEAFF
CDR3nt: TGTGCCAGCTCACTCCCAGGGAACACTGAAGCTTTCTTT

v_gene: TRBV18
abundance: -
d_gene: -
j_gene: TRBJ2-1
CDR3aa: CASSPDSFQFF
CDR3nt: TGTGCCAGCTCTCCGGACAGTTTTCAGTTCTTC

v_gene: TRBV11-2
abundance: -
d_gene: TRBD2
j_gene: TRBJ2-7
CDR3aa: CASTSFPSGYEQYF
CDR3nt: TGTGCCAGCACCTCGTTTCCTAGCGGCTACGAGCAGTACTTC

v_gene: TRBV10-2
abundance: once
d_gene: TRBD2
j_gene: TRBJ2-7
CDR3aa: CASTMTSGSAYEQYF
CDR3nt: TGCGCCAGCACTATGACTAGCGGGAGTGCCTACGAGCAGTACTTC

v_gene: TRBV5-5
abundance: -
d_gene: -
j_gene: TRBJ2-5
CDR3aa: CASSSAETQYF
CDR3nt: TGTGCCAGCAGCTCCGCGGAGACCCAGTACTTC

v_gene: TRBV9
abundance: -
d_gene: -
j_gene: TRBJ2-7
CDR3aa: CASSVGSGRYEQYF
CDR3nt: TGTGCCAGCAGCGTAGGCAGCGGACGCTACGAGCAGTACTTC

v_gene: TRBV29-1
abundance: -
d_gene: -
j_gene: TRBJ2-1
CDR3aa: CSVEPRRDNEQFF
CDR3nt: TGCAGCGTTGAGCCGAGGCGAGACAATGAGCAGTTCTTC

v_gene: TRBV11-2
abundance: -
d_gene: TRBD2
j_gene: TRBJ2-1
CDR3aa: CASSGGGSGISYNEQFF
CDR3nt: TGTGCCAGCTCGGGCGGTGGCAGCGGGATCTCCTACAATGAGCAGTTCTTC

v_gene: TRBV4-1
abundance: -
d_gene: TRBD1
j_gene: TRBJ2-5
CDR3aa: CASSPTGLKTQYF
CDR3nt: TGCGCCAGCAGCCCGACAGGGTTGAAGACCCAGTACTTC

v_gene: TRBV6-5
abundance: -
d_gene: -
j_gene: TRBJ2-1
CDR3aa: CASSTGFEQFF
CDR3nt: TGTGCCAGCAGTACAGGGTTCGAGCAGTTCTTC

v_gene: TRBV4-1
abundance: -
d_gene: -
j_gene: TRBJ2-6
CDR3aa: CASRKPGSGANVLTF
CDR3nt: TGCGCCAGCAGGAAGCCTGGCTCTGGGGCCAACGTCCTGACTTTC

v_gene: TRBV5-6
abundance: -
d_gene: TRBD1
j_gene: TRBJ1-1
CDR3aa: CASSRTGGTEAFF
CDR3nt: TGTGCCAGCAGCAGAACAGGGGGCACTGAAGCTTTCTTT

v_gene: TRBV27
abundance: -
d_gene: TRBD1
j_gene: TRBJ1-2
CDR3aa: CASSPRDRGRGGYGYTF
CDR3nt: TGTGCCAGCAGTCCCAGGGACAGGGGGCGCGGTGGCTATGGCTACACCTTC

v_gene: TRBV6-5
abundance: -
d_gene: TRBD2
j_gene: TRBJ2-2
CDR3aa: CASSYGGGGTGELFF
CDR3nt: TGTGCCAGCAGTTACGGCGGGGGGGGCACCGGGGAGCTGTTTTTT

v_gene: TRBV6-4
abundance: once
d_gene: TRBD2
j_gene: TRBJ2-3
CDR3aa: CASGPSGRSTDTQYF
CDR3nt: TGTGCCAGCGGACCCAGCGGGAGAAGCACAGATACGCAGTATTTT

v_gene: TRBV27
abundance: -
d_gene: TRBD1
j_gene: TRBJ2-7
CDR3aa: CASSKQGVSSYEQYF
CDR3nt: TGTGCCAGCAGTAAGCAGGGGGTGAGCTCCTACGAGCAGTACTTC

v_gene: TRBV6-4
abundance: -
d_gene: -
j_gene: TRBJ1-1
CDR3aa: CASSLDRPEAFF
CDR3nt: TGTGCCAGCAGCCTCGACAGGCCTGAAGCTTTCTTT

v_gene: TRBV6-6
abundance: -
d_gene: -
j_gene: TRBJ2-7
CDR3aa: CASSLRPGYEQYF
CDR3nt: TGTGCCAGCAGCCTCCGACCGGGCTACGAGCAGTACTTC

v_gene: TRBV4-1
abundance: -
d_gene: TRBD2
j_gene: TRBJ2-1
CDR3aa: CASSQPSGGAWGQFF
CDR3nt: TGCGCCAGCAGCCAACCCTCCGGGGGGGCCTGGGGGCAGTTCTTC

v_gene: TRBV7-9
abundance: -
d_gene: -
j_gene: TRBJ1-5
CDR3aa: CASSLGGGEQPQHF
CDR3nt: TGTGCCAGCAGCTTAGGAGGGGGTGAACAGCCCCAGCATTTT

v_gene: TRBV5-5
abundance: -
d_gene: -
j_gene: TRBJ2-7
CDR3aa: CASSLEATLYYEQYF
CDR3nt: TGTGCCAGCAGCTTGGAAGCTACCCTATACTACGAGCAGTACTTC

v_gene: TRBV10-2
abundance: -
d_gene: -
j_gene: TRBJ1-2
CDR3aa: CASSVRLRTDYGYTF
CDR3nt: TGCGCCAGCAGTGTCAGACTGCGGACAGATTATGGCTACACCTTC

v_gene: TRBV9
abundance: -
d_gene: TRBD2
j_gene: TRBJ2-1
CDR3aa: CASSFRMTSGGPSYNEQFF
CDR3nt: TGTGCCAGCAGCTTCCGGATGACTAGCGGGGGACCTAGCTACAATGAGCAGTTCTTC

v_gene: TRBV4-1
abundance: -
d_gene: -
j_gene: TRBJ1-4
CDR3aa: CASSQASDRFDLFF
CDR3nt: TGCGCCAGCAGCCAAGCCTCCGACAGGTTCGATCTGTTTTTT

v_gene: TRBV6-5
abundance: -
d_gene: -
j_gene: TRBJ1-6
CDR3aa: CAATQVREGPPLHF
CDR3nt: TGTGCCGCGACCCAGGTTAGGGAGGGTCCACCCCTCCACTTT

v_gene: TRBV18
abundance: -
d_gene: -
j_gene: TRBJ1-2
CDR3aa: CASSPKVGGGGTSYGYTF
CDR3nt: TGTGCCAGCTCACCAAAGGTTGGAGGAGGAGGAACTTCCTATGGCTACACCTTC

v_gene: TRBV30
abundance: -
d_gene: -
j_gene: TRBJ2-3
CDR3aa: CAWSNGGRTDTQYF
CDR3nt: TGTGCCTGGAGTAACGGGGGGCGCACAGATACGCAGTATTTT

v_gene: TRBV5-4
abundance: -
d_gene: -
j_gene: TRBJ1-1
CDR3aa: CASSLDGQQAFF
CDR3nt: TGTGCCAGCAGCTTGGACGGACAACAAGCTTTCTTT

v_gene: TRBV2
abundance: -
d_gene: TRBD2
j_gene: TRBJ2-7
CDR3aa: CASSDGPSGYEQYF
CDR3nt: TGTGCCAGCAGTGATGGCCCTAGCGGCTACGAGCAGTACTTC

v_gene: TRBV10-1
abundance: -
d_gene: -
j_gene: TRBJ2-2
CDR3aa: CASSVKRWVHTENTGELFF
CDR3nt: TGCGCCAGCAGTGTGAAACGGTGGGTGCATACAGAGAACACCGGGGAGCTGTTTTTT

v_gene: TRBV6-6
abundance: -
d_gene: -
j_gene: TRBJ2-7
CDR3aa: CASSPGPGVYEQYF
CDR3nt: TGTGCCAGCAGCCCGGGACCGGGGGTCTACGAGCAGTACTTC

v_gene: TRBV11-3
abundance: -
d_gene: TRBD2
j_gene: TRBJ2-5
CDR3aa: CASSLGSWTSGVQETQYF
CDR3nt: TGTGCCAGCAGCTTAGGTAGCTGGACTAGCGGAGTCCAAGAGACCCAGTACTTC

v_gene: TRBV6-5
abundance: once
d_gene: TRBD1
j_gene: TRBJ1-2
CDR3aa: CASRRQGANGYTF
CDR3nt: TGTGCCAGCAGGAGGCAGGGGGCCAATGGCTACACCTTC

v_gene: TRBV9
abundance: -
d_gene: TRBD2
j_gene: TRBJ2-5
CDR3aa: CASSVGGLAGSGETQYF
CDR3nt: TGTGCCAGCAGCGTAGGGGGACTAGCGGGGTCCGGAGAGACCCAGTACTTC

v_gene: TRBV4-2
abundance: -
d_gene: TRBD2
j_gene: TRBJ2-7
CDR3aa: CASSQDRELAGDEQYF
CDR3nt: TGTGCCAGCAGCCAAGATCGTGAACTAGCGGGGGACGAGCAGTACTTC

v_gene: TRBV6-5
abundance: -
d_gene: TRBD2
j_gene: TRBJ2-1
CDR3aa: CASSSGLAGSEQFF
CDR3nt: TGTGCCAGCAGTTCGGGACTAGCGGGGTCTGAGCAGTTCTTC

v_gene: TRBV11-3
abundance: -
d_gene: -
j_gene: TRBJ2-2
CDR3aa: CASSFAGELFF
CDR3nt: TGTGCCAGCAGCTTCGCCGGGGAGCTGTTTTTT

v_gene: TRBV19
abundance: -
d_gene: TRBD1
j_gene: TRBJ2-7
CDR3aa: CASRALTGQGSYEQYF
CDR3nt: TGTGCCAGTCGCGCACTTACGGGACAGGGTTCCTACGAGCAGTACTTC

v_gene: TRBV6-1
abundance: -
d_gene: -
j_gene: TRBJ1-2
CDR3aa: CASSGSGSGLYGYTF
CDR3nt: TGTGCCAGCAGTGGGTCAGGTTCAGGTCTCTATGGCTACACCTTC

v_gene: TRBV11-2
abundance: -
d_gene: -
j_gene: TRBJ1-1
CDR3aa: CASSSGVNTEAFF
CDR3nt: TGTGCCAGCAGTTCAGGGGTGAACACTGAAGCTTTCTTT

v_gene: TRBV6-6
abundance: -
d_gene: TRBD2
j_gene: TRBJ2-3
CDR3aa: CASSYREGGTDTQYF
CDR3nt: TGTGCCAGCAGTTACAGGGAGGGCGGCACAGATACGCAGTATTTT

v_gene: TRBV11-3
abundance: -
d_gene: -
j_gene: TRBJ2-5
CDR3aa: CASSLPGHLTLAKTQYF
CDR3nt: TGTGCCAGCAGTTTACCGGGACATCTGACCCTGGCGAAGACCCAGTACTTC

v_gene: TRBV6-6
abundance: -
d_gene: -
j_gene: TRBJ2-1
CDR3aa: CASSDPDSASAFF
CDR3nt: TGTGCCAGCAGTGATCCGGACAGTGCCAGCGCGTTCTTC

v_gene: TRBV28
abundance: -
d_gene: -
j_gene: TRBJ1-1
CDR3aa: CASSSRGGSNTEAFF
CDR3nt: TGTGCCAGCAGTTCGAGGGGGGGCAGCAACACTGAAGCTTTCTTT

v_gene: TRBV27
abundance: -
d_gene: TRBD2
j_gene: TRBJ2-1
CDR3aa: CASSPRAGGRNEQFF
CDR3nt: TGTGCCAGCAGTCCGAGGGCGGGGGGGCGAAATGAGCAGTTCTTC

v_gene: TRBV28
abundance: -
d_gene: TRBD1
j_gene: TRBJ1-6
CDR3aa: CASTTPGGTRNNSPLHF
CDR3nt: TGTGCCAGCACCACCCCAGGGGGGACTCGGAATAATTCACCCCTCCACTTT

v_gene: TRBV9
abundance: once
d_gene: TRBD1
j_gene: TRBJ1-3
CDR3aa: CASSSGQGSGNTIYF
CDR3nt: TGTGCCAGCAGCTCGGGACAGGGGTCTGGAAACACCATATATTTT

v_gene: TRBV5-4
abundance: -
d_gene: -
j_gene: TRBJ2-3
CDR3aa: CASSLDPGETDTQYF
CDR3nt: TGTGCCAGCAGCTTGGACCCGGGGGAGACAGATACGCAGTATTTT

v_gene: TRBV15
abundance: once
d_gene: -
j_gene: TRBJ2-3
CDR3aa: CATSRDQTTTDTQYF
CDR3nt: TGTGCCACCAGCAGAGATCAAACTACCACAGATACGCAGTATTTT

v_gene: TRBV10-1
abundance: few
d_gene: -
j_gene: TRBJ1-1
CDR3aa: CASSELRMNTEAFF
CDR3nt: TGCGCCAGCAGTGAGCTACGCATGAACACTGAAGCTTTCTTT

v_gene: TRBV7-9
abundance: -
d_gene: -
j_gene: TRBJ1-5
CDR3aa: CASSLQYNQPQHF
CDR3nt: TGTGCCAGCAGCTTGCAGTACAATCAGCCCCAGCATTTT

v_gene: TRBV5-5
abundance: -
d_gene: -
j_gene: TRBJ2-7
CDR3aa: CASSLDGSYEQYF
CDR3nt: TGTGCCAGCAGCTTGGACGGGTCCTACGAGCAGTACTTC

v_gene: TRBV12-2
abundance: -
d_gene: -
j_gene: TRBJ2-7
CDR3aa: CASRSRQPSYEQYF
CDR3nt: TGTGCAAGTCGATCTAGACAGCCATCCTACGAGCAGTACTTC

v_gene: TRBV10-1
abundance: -
d_gene: -
j_gene: TRBJ2-5
CDR3aa: CASSRKSAGGQETQYF
CDR3nt: TGCGCCAGCAGTAGAAAATCCGCCGGGGGACAAGAGACCCAGTACTTC